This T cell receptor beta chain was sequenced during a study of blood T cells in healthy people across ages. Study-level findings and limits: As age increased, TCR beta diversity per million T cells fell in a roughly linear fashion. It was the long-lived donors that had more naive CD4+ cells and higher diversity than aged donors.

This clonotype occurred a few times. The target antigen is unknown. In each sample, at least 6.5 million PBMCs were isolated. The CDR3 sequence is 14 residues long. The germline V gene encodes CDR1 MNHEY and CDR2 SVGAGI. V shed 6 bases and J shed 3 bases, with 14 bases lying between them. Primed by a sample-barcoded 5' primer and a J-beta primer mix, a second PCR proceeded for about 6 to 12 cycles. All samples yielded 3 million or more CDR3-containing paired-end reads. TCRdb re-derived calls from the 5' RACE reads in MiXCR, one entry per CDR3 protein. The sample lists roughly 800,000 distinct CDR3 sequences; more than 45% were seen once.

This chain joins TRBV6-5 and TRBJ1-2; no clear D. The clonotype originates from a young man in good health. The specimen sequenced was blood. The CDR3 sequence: CASSPRRVDYGYTF. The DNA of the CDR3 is TGTGCCAGCAGCCCCCGGAGGGTTGACTATGGCTACACCTTC.